These 16 T cell receptor beta chains were sequenced from one sample in a study of early T cells in non-severe SARS-CoV-2 infection. Using its own MiXCR run on the 5' RACE reads, TCRdb lists one record per CDR3 protein. Here the sample spans tens of thousands of distinct CDR3 sequences, about a tenth being singletons. The source material was whole blood. All receptors come from an adult who was a healthcare worker with PCR-confirmed SARS-CoV-2 infection or an uninfected control (not recorded which).

This clonotype occurred a few times. The chain links TRBV3-1 to TRBJ1-6; the D is unclear. V lost 0 bases, J lost 12 bases, and 9 bases lay in between. The V gene's germline CDR1 is LGHDT and CDR2 YNNKEL (reference sequence). The CDR3 extends over 13 amino acids. The CDR3 loop is CASSQEGLGPLHF. The CDR3 DNA sequence: TGTGCCAGCAGCCAAGAGGGGTTAGGACCCCTCCACTTT.

Many counts were recorded for this clonotype. CDR3 in amino acids: CASRVTGELFF. The CDR3 DNA sequence: TGTGCCAGCAGGGTCACCGGGGAGCTGTTTTTT. V and J are TRBV7-7 and TRBJ2-2; D uncertain. The germline V and J ends were trimmed by 6 bases and 4 bases, with 3 bases remaining between them. The CDR3 spans 11 residues. CDR1 and CDR2 from the germline V gene are SSHAT and FNYEAQ (reference sequence).

This clonotype was counted at least ten times. The chain recombines TRBV20-1 with TRBJ2-3; TRBD1 matches 9 bases. Unmatched junction bases numbered 11, after V lost 3 bases and J lost 4 bases. Germline CDR1 and CDR2: DFQATT and SNEGSKA (reference sequence). The CDR3 covers 16 residues. The CDR3: CSARNRGQRGPDTQYF. The CDR3 region has the DNA TGCAGTGCTAGGAACAGGGGGCAGCGTGGGCCAGATACGCAGTATTTT.

This clonotype was found many times. This chain connects TRBV5-1 to TRBJ2-5; the D is unclear. Trimming left V 6 bases short and J 1 base short, with 10 bases between. This CDR3 region has 13 residues. The V gene's germline CDR1 is SGHRS and CDR2 YFSETQ. CDR3 DNA sequence: TGCGCCAGCACCCTCGAATTCCAAGAGACCCAGTACTTC. Translating it yields CASTLEFQETQYF.

This clonotype was detected only a few times. The chain joins TRBV6-5 to TRBJ1-4; weak D call: TRBD1 (5 bases). Germline V gene lookup returns CDR1 MNHEY and CDR2 SVGAGI. The CDR3 runs to 16 residues. V gave up 6 bases and J gave up 3 bases, with 17 bases separating them. CDR3 coding DNA: TGTGCCAGCAGATCGTCGACGACAGAGCCTAATGAAAAACTGTTTTTT. Translation gives CASRSSTTEPNEKLFF.

This clonotype was counted only a few times. The rearrangement links TRBV11-2 to TRBJ2-1; 7 bases are shared with TRBD1. The CDR3 is 12 residues long. Germline CDR1 and CDR2: SGHAT and FQNNGV. The J segment lost 10 bases and the V segment lost 5 bases, leaving 5 bases of the junction unmatched. The CDR3 reads CASSTTGVEQFF. CDR3 in DNA: TGTGCCAGCAGCACTACAGGGGTCGAGCAGTTCTTC.

This clonotype was seen ten or more times. V and J are TRBV9 and TRBJ2-2; 9 nucleotides align to TRBD2. CDR3 length equals 16 residues. Germline V gene lookup returns CDR1 SGDLS and CDR2 YYNGEE. J gave up 1 base and V 4 bases, and 5 bases lay outside the gene matches. The DNA of the CDR3 is TGTGCCAGCAGCCCCATAGCGGGGGTGAACACCGGGGAGCTGTTTTTT. Its translation is CASSPIAGVNTGELFF.

This clonotype occurred many times. This chain connects TRBV28 to TRBJ1-6; the match to TRBD1 covers 8 bases. Germline CDR1 is MDHEN and CDR2 is SYDVKM. The CDR3 extends over 12 amino acids. The V and J ends lost 11 bases and 10 bases, in that order; junction bases with no gene match: 7. The CDR3 nucleotides are TGTGCCGCGACAGGGGAGTACTCACCCCTCCACTTT. It specifies CAATGEYSPLHF.

This clonotype was detected a few times. This sequence joins TRBV28 and TRBJ2-5; 8 nucleotides line up with TRBD2. The CDR3 has 15 amino acids. Looked up from germline, CDR1 is MDHEN and CDR2 is SYDVKM. Trimming removed 5 bases from V and 5 bases from J; junction bases left unmatched: 10. The CDR3 DNA sequence: TGTGCCAGCAGTCCCCCCCTAGCGGGCGGGGAGACCCAGTACTTC. Its translation is CASSPPLAGGETQYF.

V is TRBV2 and J is TRBJ2-7; no firm D call. Between the trimmed V and J ends, which lost 6 bases and 3 bases, there was a span of 15 bases. The V gene's germline CDR1 is SNHLY and CDR2 FYNNEI. The length of the CDR3 is 14 residues. CDR3 loop: CASRKEMGLYEQYF. The CDR3 bases are TGTGCCAGCAGGAAGGAGATGGGTCTCTACGAGCAGTACTTC. Variable domain in full (rest from reference TRBV2 and TRBJ2-7): EPEVTQTPSHQVTQMGQEVILRCVPISNHLYFYWYRQILGQKVEFLVSFYNNEISEKSEIFDDQFSVERPDGSNFTLKIRSTKLEDSAMYFCASRKEMGLYEQYFGPGTRLTVT.

The chain combines TRBV5-5 with TRBJ2-1, with D perhaps assigned TRBD1 or TRBD2 (5 bases each). V was shortened by 4 bases and J by 2 bases, with 19 bases between the two germline ends. In germline, CDR1 is SGHKS, CDR2 YYEKEE (reference sequence). The CDR3 has 17 residues. The CDR3 protein is CASSPSVGVQTYNEQFF. CDR3 in DNA: TGTGCCAGCAGCCCGAGCGTGGGGGTCCAGACCTACAATGAGCAGTTCTTC.

This clonotype was picked up many times. The rearrangement joins TRBV20-1 to TRBJ1-1; D is perhaps TRBD1 (5 bases). From germline, CDR1 is DFQATT and CDR2 SNEGSKA (reference sequence). V gave up 6 bases and J gave up 1 base, with 12 bases separating them. This CDR3 is built from 13 residues. The CDR3: CSATGTENTEAFF. The CDR3 DNA reads TGCAGTGCCACCGGGACGGAGAACACTGAAGCTTTCTTT.

This clonotype came up a few times. J is TRBJ2-1 and V is TRBV5-1, with D hard to call. Between the trimmed V and J ends, which lost 0 bases and 8 bases, there was a span of 9 bases. This CDR3 comprises 13 residues. The germline V gene has CDR1 SGHRS and CDR2 YFSETQ. CDR3 amino acids: CASSLVGSDEQFF. DNA for the CDR3: TGCGCCAGCAGCTTGGTGGGGTCGGATGAGCAGTTCTTC.

This clonotype has at least ten counts. The chain links TRBV7-8 to TRBJ2-1, with D unresolved. The germline gives CDR1 SGHVS, CDR2 FQNEAQ. The V end lost 0 bases, the J end lost 0 bases, and 9 bases lay between the germline ends. This CDR3 region has 16 residues. In nucleotides, the CDR3 is TGTGCCAGCAGCTTAGCGGCCCAGAGCTCCTACAATGAGCAGTTCTTC. It yields the protein CASSLAAQSSYNEQFF. Full variable domain (outside the CDR3, taken from reference TRBV7-8 and TRBJ2-1): GAGVSQSPRYKVAKRGQDVALRCDPISGHVSLFWYQQALGQGPEFLTYFQNEAQLDKSGLPSDRFFAERPEGSVSTLKIQRTQQEDSAVYLCASSLAAQSSYNEQFFGPGTRLTVL.

This clonotype was observed many times. The rearrangement links TRBV5-4 to TRBJ2-1; 7 positions match TRBD1. Germline CDR1 and CDR2: SGHNT and YYREEE (reference sequence). The CDR3 sequence is 13 residues long. V was clipped by 4 bases and J by 4 bases; unmatched bases: 2. CDR3 nucleotides: TGTGCCAGCAGCGACAGGGTATACAATGAGCAGTTCTTC. It specifies CASSDRVYNEQFF.

Only a few counts were recorded for this clonotype. The V gene is TRBV5-1, the J gene TRBJ2-1; 7 bases map to TRBD2. Germline V gives CDR1 SGHRS, CDR2 YFSETQ. The CDR3 sequence is 15 residues long. Trimming cost V 4 bases and J 1 base; bases outside gene matches: 5. This CDR3 reads CASSLTSASYNEQFF. The CDR3 DNA sequence: TGCGCCAGCAGCCTCACTAGCGCTTCCTACAATGAGCAGTTCTTC.